The 29 T cell receptor beta chains reported below all come from one sample, sequenced in a study of regulatory T cells in long-lasting Graves disease. Time point denoted: newly diagnosed GD, antithyroid drugs for less than 3 months. After RNA was extracted from PBMCs, the TCR library was made from it. Libraries of TCR beta came from iRepertoire HTBI primers plus Arm-PCR of CDR3 regions. TCRdb re-analysed the multiplex PCR reads in MiXCR, keeping a single row per CDR3 protein. This table holds approximately 300,000 distinct CDR3 sequences, 18% found once. The specimen was peripheral blood mononuclear cells (PBMCs), collected at new diagnosis, from a patient treated with antithyroid drugs. These receptors originate from a female donor with Graves disease.

This clonotype was seen only a few times. This could be a read error, since a much larger clone is one nucleotide away. The rearrangement uses TRBV12-3 or TRBV12-4 and TRBJ2-7, with TRBD2 identical over 9 bases. This CDR3 is built from 13 residues. The CDR3 DNA reads as TGTACCAGCAGCCGGGGACTAGCCGACGAGCAGTACTTC. Encoded protein: CTSSRGLADEQYF.

This clonotype was seen ten or more times. The chain employs TRBV12-3 or TRBV12-4 and TRBJ2-7; 9 bases line up with TRBD1. Losses at the gene ends were 3 bases for V and 5 bases for J; bases not matched to a gene: 11. This CDR3 has 16 amino acids. CDR3 sequence reads: CASSFLQGQGTHEQYF. The CDR3 coding sequence is TGTGCCAGCAGTTTCCTTCAGGGACAGGGCACCCACGAGCAGTACTTC.

This clonotype was seen repeatedly, ten times or more. This rearrangement joins TRBV6-1 to TRBJ2-5; possible D gene TRBD1, 5 bases. Per the germline V gene, CDR1 is MNHNS and CDR2 is SASEGT. V was shortened by 2 bases and J by 4 bases, with 32 bases between the two germline ends. The CDR3 runs to 21 residues. DNA for the CDR3: TGTGCCAGCAGTGAATACCACCCCAGGGCACCGTTCCTCTTGAGCCTAGAGACCCAGTACTTC. This gives the protein CASSEYHPRAPFLLSLETQYF.

About this clonotype: One base away lies a much larger clone, so this may be a sequencing read error. The rearrangement uses TRBV12-5 and TRBJ2-1; D perhaps matches TRBD1 (6 bases). The CDR3 is 14 amino acids. Trimming took 6 bases from V and 10 from J, leaving 19 bases between them. The germline CDR1 and CDR2 sequences are LGHNT and FRNRAP. CDR3 loop: CASGPTGLLYEQFF. In nucleotides, the CDR3 is TGTGCTAGTGGCCCGACAGGACTCCTCTACGAGCAGTTCTTC.

The sample holds many counts of this clonotype. The V and J genes are TRBV12-3 or TRBV12-4 and TRBJ2-1; TRBD2 agrees at 11 bases. The CDR3 spans 19 residues. The V gene end was trimmed by 10 bases and the J gene end by 0 bases; junction bases not matched to a gene: 17. As DNA, the CDR3 is TGTGCCACCTCTTCCGGGACTAGCGGATGGAAGGGCTCCTACAATGAGCAGTTCTTC. It codes for CATSSGTSGWKGSYNEQFF.

This chain uses TRBV10-3 with TRBJ2-3; tentative D call: TRBD2 (5 bases). The CDR3 loop spans 13 amino acids. CDR1 ENHRY and CDR2 SYGVKD come from the germline V gene. V lost 11 bases, J lost 2 bases, and 14 bases lay in between. Here the CDR3 DNA reads TGTGCCCTAACCAATGGACTCACAGATACGCAGTATTTT. Translated, it gives CALTNGLTDTQYF.

Many counts were recorded for this clonotype. V and J are TRBV7-9 and TRBJ2-7; 11 bases map to TRBD2. This CDR3 has 14 amino acids. Germline-derived CDR1 and CDR2 are SEHNR and FQNEAQ (reference sequence). Germline trimming cut 3 bases from V and 3 bases from J; bases unmatched to any gene: 1. CDR3 sequence (DNA): TGTGCCAGCAGCTTTGGGACTAGCGGCTACGAGCAGTACTTC. It specifies CASSFGTSGYEQYF.

The chain has TRBV20-1 and TRBJ1-6; D call uncertain. The CDR3 has 13 residues. The V and J ends lost 6 bases and 6 bases respectively, with 12 bases between them. The V gene's germline CDR1 is DFQATT and CDR2 SNEGSKA (reference sequence). This chain's CDR3 is CSARDTLNSPLHF. The CDR3, as DNA: TGCAGTGCCCGTGACACGCTTAATTCACCCCTCCACTTT.

The rearrangement uses TRBV6-2 or TRBV6-3 and TRBJ1-1; 7 positions match TRBD1. Germline CDR1 reads MNHEY; CDR2 reads SVGEGT. The CDR3 is made up of 12 amino acids. The ends lost 2 bases at V and 7 bases at J; junction bases unmatched: 1. The CDR3 nucleotides read TGTGCCAGCAGTTACCAGGGGGATGAAGCTTTCTTT. Encoded protein: CASSYQGDEAFF.

This clonotype was seen many times. The chain joins TRBV14 to TRBJ2-1; 10 bases agree with TRBD2. V lost 0 bases, J lost 7 bases, and 6 bases stayed unmatched. The V gene's germline CDR1 is SGHDN and CDR2 FVKESK. This CDR3 has 16 residues. DNA for the CDR3: TGTGCCAGCAGCCAAGATCTCCGGACTAGCGGAAATGAGCAGTTCTTC. The encoded protein is CASSQDLRTSGNEQFF.

This clonotype was found many times. The V and J genes are TRBV6-2 or TRBV6-3 and TRBJ1-1; D ambiguous. The CDR3 covers 14 residues. Germline V gene lookup returns CDR1 MNHEY and CDR2 SVGEGT. Trimming cost V 0 bases and J 0 bases, with 5 bases left between them. Here the CDR3 DNA reads TGTGCCAGCAGTTACTCCAGATTGAACACTGAAGCTTTCTTT. Protein sequence: CASSYSRLNTEAFF.

Note on this clonotype: A much larger clone is a single base away; this may be a read error. The gene calls are TRBV9 and TRBJ1-1, with 8 bases that match TRBD1. Germline V CDR1 and CDR2: SGDLS, YYNGEE. The CDR3 covers 17 residues. The CDR3 DNA is TGTGCCAGCAGCGCGGGACAGGCCGCTGATATGAACACTGAAGCTTCCTTT. Protein sequence: CASSAGQAADMNTEASF.

The chain recombines TRBV5-5 with TRBJ2-4, with 10 bases fitting TRBD1. Trimming at V came to 4 bases and at J to 8 bases, leaving 6 bases not matched to a gene. The length of the CDR3 is 14 residues. Germline values: CDR1 SGHKS, CDR2 YYEKEE (reference sequence). CDR3 sequence reads: CASSVTGGDDIQYF. The CDR3 DNA follows: TGTGCCAGCAGCGTGACAGGGGGCGACGACATTCAGTACTTC.

The V and J genes are TRBV7-2 and TRBJ1-6; TRBD1 agrees at 8 bases. The ends lost 5 bases at V and 9 bases at J; junction bases unmatched: 6. CDR1 SGHTA and CDR2 FQGNSA come from the germline V gene. This CDR3 is built from 14 residues. The CDR3 here is CASSAYRGGSPLHF. CDR3 sequence (DNA): TGTGCCAGCAGCGCGTACAGGGGGGGTTCACCCCTCCACTTT.

Ten or more counts support this clonotype. The J gene is TRBJ2-1, the V gene TRBV9; 7 nucleotides line up with TRBD2. The germline V gene has CDR1 SGDLS and CDR2 YYNGEE. There are 20 residues in the CDR3. The J segment lost 3 bases and the V segment lost 0 bases, leaving 18 bases of the junction unmatched. The CDR3 nucleotides are TGTGCCAGCAGCGTAGGGAGACTAGCAGGTCCGGTACTTCGCTACAATGAGCAGTTCTTC. It translates to CASSVGRLAGPVLRYNEQFF.

This chain links TRBV27 with TRBJ2-7, with 8 positions matching TRBD2. CDR1 is MNHEY, CDR2 SMNVEV, per germline (reference sequence). The CDR3 has 14 amino acids. The J segment lost 2 bases and the V segment lost 3 bases, leaving 3 bases of the junction unmatched. CDR3 in amino acids: CASSFGGEPYEQYF. CDR3 DNA: TGTGCCAGCAGTTTCGGGGGGGAGCCCTACGAGCAGTACTTC.

This chain connects TRBV5-1 to TRBJ1-4; TRBD1 aligns across 7 bases. V was pared by 4 bases and J by 5 bases, with 5 bases of the junction left unmatched. This CDR3 contains 14 residues. CDR1 and CDR2 (germline): SGHRS, YFSETQ. The CDR3 nucleotides read TGCGCCAGCAGCGCTGGGACAGTAAATGAAAAACTGTTTTTT. The encoded protein is CASSAGTVNEKLFF.

Concerning this clonotype: A much larger clone sits a single nucleotide away, making a read error possible. The chain carries TRBV12-3 or TRBV12-4 and TRBJ1-2, with 7 bases matching TRBD1. The CDR3 has 15 residues. The DNA for the CDR3 is TGTGCCGGCAGTTTAATTGACAGGGTTAACTATGGCTACACCTTC. Protein sequence: CAGSLIDRVNYGYTF.

V usage is TRBV11-3 and J usage is TRBJ1-4; D is perhaps TRBD1 (5 bases). CDR1 and CDR2 (germline): SGHNT, YENEEA. Trimming stripped 3 bases from V and 2 bases from J, with 10 bases between. The CDR3 sequence is 15 residues long. The DNA for the CDR3 is TGTGCCAGCAGCTTGCAGGGATTTACTAATGAAAAACTGTTTTTT. Amino acid sequence: CASSLQGFTNEKLFF.

This clonotype was observed at least ten times. J is TRBJ2-7 and V is TRBV24-1, with 10 bases aligning to TRBD1. There are 15 residues in the CDR3. V lost 5 bases and J lost 2; bases outside the gene matches: 5. Germline V gene sequence: CDR1 KGHDR, CDR2 SFDVKD. CDR3 in DNA: TGTGCCACCAGTGGTTCCGGGACAGGGGCCTACGAGCAGTACTTC. Protein: CATSGSGTGAYEQYF.

This clonotype was seen a handful of times. The CDR3 sequence: CASNANWGDRPDYEQYF. The CDR3 DNA follows: TGTGCCAGCAACGCAAACTGGGGGGACCGGCCTGACTACGAGCAGTACTTC. The rearrangement uses TRBV28 and TRBJ2-7; perhaps TRBD2 as D (6 bases). The CDR3 is 17 amino acids. V was trimmed by 7 bases and J by 3 bases, leaving 25 bases between them. CDR1 and CDR2 from the germline V gene are MDHEN and SYDVKM.

This clonotype was seen a handful of times. The chain carries TRBV5-5 and TRBJ1-3, with unresolved D. The CDR3 spans 16 residues. Trimming left V 0 bases short and J 0 bases short, with 10 bases between. Germline CDR1 SGHKS, CDR2 YYEKEE (reference sequence). The CDR3 DNA reads as TGTGCCAGCAGCTTGGAAGGGTACTACTCTGGAAACACCATATATTTT. Translation gives CASSLEGYYSGNTIYF.

This clonotype was detected ten times or more. The rearrangement links TRBV12-3 or TRBV12-4 to TRBJ2-7; TRBD1 might be the D (6 bases). The CDR3 has 14 residues. Trimming shortened V by 5 bases and J by 5 bases, and 16 bases separated the two germline ends. This CDR3 reads CASSPNRVRDEQYF. The CDR3 region has the DNA TGTGCCAGCAGTCCCAACAGGGTTAGAGACGAGCAGTACTTC.

This clonotype has just a few counts. The chain uses TRBV5-1 and TRBJ2-3, with 7 bases lining up with TRBD2. Trimming removed 1 base from V and 5 bases from J; junction bases left unmatched: 7. Per the germline V gene, CDR1 is SGHRS and CDR2 is YFSETQ. CDR3 size: 15 residues. This CDR3 is CASSLIAGVRDTQYF. The CDR3 DNA sequence: TGCGCCAGCAGCTTGATTGCGGGAGTCAGAGATACGCAGTATTTT.

This clonotype occurred many times. This chain links TRBV12-3 or TRBV12-4 with TRBJ2-2; no clear D gene. Trimming removed 5 bases at V and 7 bases at J, with 8 bases between. CDR3 length equals 12 residues. The CDR3 reads CASSPGLGELFF. CDR3 nucleotides: TGTGCCAGCAGTCCAGGCCTCGGGGAGCTGTTTTTT.

This clonotype was seen a few times. V is TRBV20-1 and J is TRBJ1-1; 9 positions agree with TRBD1. Germline V gene sequence: CDR1 DFQATT, CDR2 SNEGSKA (reference sequence). This CDR3 contains 15 residues. The J segment lost 3 bases and the V segment lost 0 bases, leaving 5 bases of the junction unmatched. CDR3 DNA: TGCAGTGCTAGAGATGGGACAGGGCCGGACACTGAAGCTTTCTTT. Translated, it gives CSARDGTGPDTEAFF.

This clonotype was seen many times. CDR3 DNA sequence: TGTGCCAGCAGCCTCTTCAATATTGGAGTGAACACTGAAGCTTTCTTT. Its translation: CASSLFNIGVNTEAFF. The chain joins TRBV14 to TRBJ1-1; D remains ambiguous. CDR3 length: 16 amino acids. V lost 4 bases and J 0 bases, leaving 15 bases between the germline ends. In germline, CDR1 is SGHDN, CDR2 FVKESK. Together with reference TRBV14 and TRBJ1-1, the CDR3 gives the full variable domain: EAGVTQFPSHSVIEKGQTVTLRCDPISGHDNLYWYRRVMGKEIKFLLHFVKESKQDESGMPNNRFLAERTGGTYSTLKVQPAELEDSGVYFCASSLFNIGVNTEAFFGQGTRLTVV.

This clonotype was observed at least ten times. CDR3 in DNA: TGTGCCAGCAGTGAAGCGGGGAGAGGTGAAAAACTGTTTTTT. Translating it yields CASSEAGRGEKLFF. The genes are TRBV6-1 and TRBJ1-4; D gene ambiguous. The CDR3 is made up of 14 amino acids. V was pared by 0 bases and J by 7 bases, with 9 bases between. CDR1 and CDR2 from the germline V gene are MNHNS and SASEGT.

This clonotype was picked up many times. V gene TRBV5-1 combines with J gene TRBJ2-1; no definite D call. Germline V gene lookup returns CDR1 SGHRS and CDR2 YFSETQ. Trimming cost V 0 bases and J 7 bases, with 8 bases left between them. CDR3 length: 13 residues. CDR3 in DNA: TGCGCCAGCAGCTTGGGTTGGGTTAATGAGCAGTTCTTC. This translates into CASSLGWVNEQFF. The full variable domain, its missing parts supplied by reference TRBV5-1 and TRBJ2-1, is KAGVTQTPRYLIKTRGQQVTLSCSPISGHRSVSWYQQTPGQGLQFLFEYFSETQRNKGNFPGRFSGRQFSNSRSEMNVSTLELGDSALYLCASSLGWVNEQFFGPGTRLTVL.